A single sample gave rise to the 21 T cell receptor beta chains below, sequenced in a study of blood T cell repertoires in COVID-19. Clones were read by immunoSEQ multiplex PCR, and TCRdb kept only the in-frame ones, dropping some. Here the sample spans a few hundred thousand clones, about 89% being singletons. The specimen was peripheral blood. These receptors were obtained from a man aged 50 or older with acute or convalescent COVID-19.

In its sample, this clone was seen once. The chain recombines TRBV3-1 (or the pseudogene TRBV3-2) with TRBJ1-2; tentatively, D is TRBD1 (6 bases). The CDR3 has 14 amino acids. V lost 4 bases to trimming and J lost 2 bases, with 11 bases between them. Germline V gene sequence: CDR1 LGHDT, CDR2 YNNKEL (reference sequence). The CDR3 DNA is TGTGCCAGCAGCCGCCGGACAGCCAACTATGGCTACACCTTC. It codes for CASSRRTANYGYTF.

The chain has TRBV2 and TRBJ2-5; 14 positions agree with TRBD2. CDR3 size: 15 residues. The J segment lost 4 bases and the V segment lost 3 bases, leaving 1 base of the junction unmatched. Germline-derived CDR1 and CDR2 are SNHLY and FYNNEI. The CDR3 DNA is TGTGCCAGCAGTGAGACTAGCGGGGGGGGAGAGACCCAGTACTTC. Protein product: CASSETSGGGETQYF.

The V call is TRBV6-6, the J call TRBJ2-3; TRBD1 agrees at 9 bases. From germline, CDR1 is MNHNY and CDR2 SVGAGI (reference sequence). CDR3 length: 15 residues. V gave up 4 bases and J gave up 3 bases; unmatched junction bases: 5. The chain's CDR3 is CASSLGTGSTDTQYF. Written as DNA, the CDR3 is TGTGCCAGCAGTTTGGGGACAGGGTCGACAGATACGCAGTATTTT.

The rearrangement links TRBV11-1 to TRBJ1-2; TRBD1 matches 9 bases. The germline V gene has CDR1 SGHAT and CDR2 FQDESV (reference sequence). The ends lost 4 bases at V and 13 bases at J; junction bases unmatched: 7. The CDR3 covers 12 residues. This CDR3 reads CASSSWTGDFTF. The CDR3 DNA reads TGTGCCAGCAGCTCCTGGACAGGGGACTTCACCTTC.

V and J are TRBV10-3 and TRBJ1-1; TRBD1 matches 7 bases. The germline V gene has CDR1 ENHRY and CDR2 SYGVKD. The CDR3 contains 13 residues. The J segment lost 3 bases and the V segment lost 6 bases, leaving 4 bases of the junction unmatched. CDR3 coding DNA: TGTGCCATCAGAGGAACAGGGGACACTGAAGCTTTCTTT. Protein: CAIRGTGDTEAFF.

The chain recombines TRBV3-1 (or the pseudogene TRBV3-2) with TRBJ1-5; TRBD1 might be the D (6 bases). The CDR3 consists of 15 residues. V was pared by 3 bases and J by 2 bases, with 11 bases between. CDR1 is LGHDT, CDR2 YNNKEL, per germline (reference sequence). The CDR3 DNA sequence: TGTGCCAGCAGCCACCAGGGGTTTGGCAATCAGCCCCAGCATTTT. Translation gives CASSHQGFGNQPQHF.

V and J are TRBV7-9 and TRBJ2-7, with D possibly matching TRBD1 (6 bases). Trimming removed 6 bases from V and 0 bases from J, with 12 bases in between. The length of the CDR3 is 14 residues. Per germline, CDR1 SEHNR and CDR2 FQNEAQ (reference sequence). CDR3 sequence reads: CASRGRDNSYEQYF. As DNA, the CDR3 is TGTGCCAGCAGGGGTAGGGACAACTCCTACGAGCAGTACTTC.

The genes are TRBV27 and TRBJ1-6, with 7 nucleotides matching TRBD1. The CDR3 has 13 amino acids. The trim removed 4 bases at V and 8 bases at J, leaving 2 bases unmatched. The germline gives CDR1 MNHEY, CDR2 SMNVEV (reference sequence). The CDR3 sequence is CASSYRGDSPLHF. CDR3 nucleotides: TGTGCCAGCAGTTACAGGGGCGATTCACCCCTCCACTTT.

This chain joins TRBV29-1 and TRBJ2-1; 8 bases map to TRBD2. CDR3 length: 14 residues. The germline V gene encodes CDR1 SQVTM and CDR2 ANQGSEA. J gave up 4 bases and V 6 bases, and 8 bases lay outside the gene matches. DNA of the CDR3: TGCAGCGTCACCGGGACTAGACAATACAATGAGCAGTTCTTC. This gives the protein CSVTGTRQYNEQFF.

CDR3 sequence reads: CAWSVLGTVVYNEQFF. The CDR3 DNA sequence: TGTGCCTGGAGTGTACTCGGGACAGTCGTCTACAATGAGCAGTTCTTC. The chain is built from TRBV30 and TRBJ2-1, with TRBD1 identical over 7 bases. Trimming cost V 0 bases and J 3 bases; bases outside gene matches: 8. Germline V gene data show CDR1 as GTSNPN and CDR2 as SVGIG (reference sequence). The CDR3 runs to 16 residues.

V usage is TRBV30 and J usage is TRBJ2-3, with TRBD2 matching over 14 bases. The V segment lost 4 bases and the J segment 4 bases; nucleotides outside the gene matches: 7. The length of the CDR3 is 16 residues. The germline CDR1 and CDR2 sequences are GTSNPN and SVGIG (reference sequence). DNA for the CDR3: TGTGCCTGGAACCCGGGACTAGCGGGGGAGGCAGATACGCAGTATTTT. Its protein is CAWNPGLAGEADTQYF.

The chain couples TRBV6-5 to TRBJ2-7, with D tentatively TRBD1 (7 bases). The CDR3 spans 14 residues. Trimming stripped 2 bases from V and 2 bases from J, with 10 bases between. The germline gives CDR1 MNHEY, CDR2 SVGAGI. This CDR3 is CASSYGGTAYEQYF. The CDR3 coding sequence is TGTGCCAGCAGTTACGGCGGGACAGCCTACGAGCAGTACTTC.

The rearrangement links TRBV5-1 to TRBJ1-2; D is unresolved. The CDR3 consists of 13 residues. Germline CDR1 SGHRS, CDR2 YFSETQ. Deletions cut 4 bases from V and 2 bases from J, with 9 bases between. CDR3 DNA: TGCGCCAGCAGCCGGGAGGAGAACTATGGCTACACCTTC. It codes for CASSREENYGYTF.

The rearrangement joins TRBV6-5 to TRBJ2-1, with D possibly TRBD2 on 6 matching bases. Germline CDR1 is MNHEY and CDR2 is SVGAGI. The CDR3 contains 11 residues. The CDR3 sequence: CSAGGYNEQFF. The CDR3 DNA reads TGTTCTGCCGGGGGTTACAATGAGCAGTTCTTC.

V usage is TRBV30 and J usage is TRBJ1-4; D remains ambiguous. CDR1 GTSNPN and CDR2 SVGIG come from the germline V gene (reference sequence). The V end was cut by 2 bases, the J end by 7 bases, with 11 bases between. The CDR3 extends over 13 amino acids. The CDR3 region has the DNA TGTGCCTGGAGTCCTGACGGAGGTGAAAAACTGTTTTTT. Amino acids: CAWSPDGGEKLFF.

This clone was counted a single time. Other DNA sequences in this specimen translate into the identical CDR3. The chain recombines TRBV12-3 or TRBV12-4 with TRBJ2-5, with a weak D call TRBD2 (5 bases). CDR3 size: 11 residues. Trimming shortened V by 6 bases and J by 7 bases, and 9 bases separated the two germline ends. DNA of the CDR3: TGTGCCAGCAGCCTCGGAGGGACCCAGTACTTC. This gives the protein CASSLGGTQYF.

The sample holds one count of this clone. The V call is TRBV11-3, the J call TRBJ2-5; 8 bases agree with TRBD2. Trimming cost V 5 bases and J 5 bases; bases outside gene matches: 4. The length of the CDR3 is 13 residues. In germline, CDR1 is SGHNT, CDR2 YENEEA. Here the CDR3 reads CASSRPGGETQYF. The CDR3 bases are TGTGCCAGCAGCAGGCCGGGAGGGGAGACCCAGTACTTC.

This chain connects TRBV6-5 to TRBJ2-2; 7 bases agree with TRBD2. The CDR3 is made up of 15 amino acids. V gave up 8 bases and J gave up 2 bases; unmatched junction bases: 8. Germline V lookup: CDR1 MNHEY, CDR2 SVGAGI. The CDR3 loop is CASFGGGLNTGELFF. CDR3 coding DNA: TGTGCCAGCTTCGGCGGGGGACTTAACACCGGGGAGCTGTTTTTT.

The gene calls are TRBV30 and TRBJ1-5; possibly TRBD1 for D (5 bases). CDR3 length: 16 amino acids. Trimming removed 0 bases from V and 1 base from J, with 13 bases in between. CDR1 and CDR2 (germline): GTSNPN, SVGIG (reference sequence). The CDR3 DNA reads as TGTGCCTGGAGTGTGGCCCAGGGCCGAAGCAATCAGCCCCAGCATTTT. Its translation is CAWSVAQGRSNQPQHF.

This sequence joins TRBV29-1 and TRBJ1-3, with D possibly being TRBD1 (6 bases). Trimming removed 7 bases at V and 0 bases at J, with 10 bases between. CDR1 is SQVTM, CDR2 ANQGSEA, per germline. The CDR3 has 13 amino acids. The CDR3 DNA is TGCAGCGCTGGACAGAGCTCTGGAAACACCATATATTTT. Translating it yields CSAGQSSGNTIYF.

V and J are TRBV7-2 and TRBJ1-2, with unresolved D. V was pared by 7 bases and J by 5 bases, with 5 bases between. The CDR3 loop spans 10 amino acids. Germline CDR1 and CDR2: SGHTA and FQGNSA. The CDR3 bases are TGTGCCAGCACCGAGTATGGCTACACCTTC. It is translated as CASTEYGYTF.